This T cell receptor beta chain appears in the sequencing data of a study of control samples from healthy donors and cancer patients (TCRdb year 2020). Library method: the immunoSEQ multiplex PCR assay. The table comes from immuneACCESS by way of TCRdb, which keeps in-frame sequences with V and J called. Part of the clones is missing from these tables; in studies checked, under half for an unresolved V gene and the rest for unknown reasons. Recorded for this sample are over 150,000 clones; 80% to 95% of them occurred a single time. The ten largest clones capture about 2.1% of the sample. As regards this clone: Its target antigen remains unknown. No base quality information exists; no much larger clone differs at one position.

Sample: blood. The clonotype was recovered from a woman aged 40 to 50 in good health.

CDR3 sequence: CASTRGTGGGGYTF. The DNA is TGTGCCAGCACTAGAGGGACAGGGGGAGGCGGCTACACCTTC. The chain was built from TRBV6-5 and TRBJ1-2, and 11 junctional nucleotides match TRBD1. The germline V and J ends show losses of 7 bases and 8 bases respectively, and no gene match explains 9 bases of the junction. CDR1 and CDR2 were assigned from the germline V gene as MNHEY and SVGAGI. The CDR3 covers 14 residues, taking in both the cysteine and the phenylalanine. Here the CDR3 DNA is all that survives: 42 bases in frame from base 1.